This T cell receptor (beta chain) was retrieved from a study of blood T cell repertoires in COVID-19. Study background: Acute and convalescent COVID-19 specimens originated in the United States, Italy and Spain. Nucleic acid was either cDNA or gDNA, and it came from T cells, B-cell-depleted T cells, or PBMCs.

Trimming cost V 0 bases and J 3 bases, with 12 bases left between them. The germline CDR1 and CDR2 sequences are SGHAT and FQNNGV. The CDR3 runs 15 residues. In the source study's methods: Reference gene primer amplification yielded estimated nucleated cell counts. Sequenced by immunoSEQ multiplex PCR; TCRdb stores in-frame clones only, minus some. From that table come the V and J calls and clone size; the DNA was used to work out D and trimming. The repertoire holds fewer than 250,000 clones, with 80% to 90% as singletons. Sequencing was done on a sample of peripheral blood. The source is a woman aged 45-65 years with acute or convalescent COVID-19. The rearrangement links TRBV11-2 to TRBJ2-7, with D unclear. CDR3 region: CASSLDARGDYEQYF. Written as DNA, the CDR3 is TGTGCCAGCAGCTTAGATGCCAGAGGTGACTACGAGCAGTACTTC. The full variable domain, in which reference TRBV11-2 and TRBJ2-7 provide the parts outside the CDR3, is EAGVAQSPRYKIIEKRQSVAFWCNPISGHATLYWYQQILGQGPKLLIQFQNNGVVDDSQLPKDRFSAERLKGVDSTLKIQPAKLEDSAVYLCASSLDARGDYEQYFGPGTRLTVT.